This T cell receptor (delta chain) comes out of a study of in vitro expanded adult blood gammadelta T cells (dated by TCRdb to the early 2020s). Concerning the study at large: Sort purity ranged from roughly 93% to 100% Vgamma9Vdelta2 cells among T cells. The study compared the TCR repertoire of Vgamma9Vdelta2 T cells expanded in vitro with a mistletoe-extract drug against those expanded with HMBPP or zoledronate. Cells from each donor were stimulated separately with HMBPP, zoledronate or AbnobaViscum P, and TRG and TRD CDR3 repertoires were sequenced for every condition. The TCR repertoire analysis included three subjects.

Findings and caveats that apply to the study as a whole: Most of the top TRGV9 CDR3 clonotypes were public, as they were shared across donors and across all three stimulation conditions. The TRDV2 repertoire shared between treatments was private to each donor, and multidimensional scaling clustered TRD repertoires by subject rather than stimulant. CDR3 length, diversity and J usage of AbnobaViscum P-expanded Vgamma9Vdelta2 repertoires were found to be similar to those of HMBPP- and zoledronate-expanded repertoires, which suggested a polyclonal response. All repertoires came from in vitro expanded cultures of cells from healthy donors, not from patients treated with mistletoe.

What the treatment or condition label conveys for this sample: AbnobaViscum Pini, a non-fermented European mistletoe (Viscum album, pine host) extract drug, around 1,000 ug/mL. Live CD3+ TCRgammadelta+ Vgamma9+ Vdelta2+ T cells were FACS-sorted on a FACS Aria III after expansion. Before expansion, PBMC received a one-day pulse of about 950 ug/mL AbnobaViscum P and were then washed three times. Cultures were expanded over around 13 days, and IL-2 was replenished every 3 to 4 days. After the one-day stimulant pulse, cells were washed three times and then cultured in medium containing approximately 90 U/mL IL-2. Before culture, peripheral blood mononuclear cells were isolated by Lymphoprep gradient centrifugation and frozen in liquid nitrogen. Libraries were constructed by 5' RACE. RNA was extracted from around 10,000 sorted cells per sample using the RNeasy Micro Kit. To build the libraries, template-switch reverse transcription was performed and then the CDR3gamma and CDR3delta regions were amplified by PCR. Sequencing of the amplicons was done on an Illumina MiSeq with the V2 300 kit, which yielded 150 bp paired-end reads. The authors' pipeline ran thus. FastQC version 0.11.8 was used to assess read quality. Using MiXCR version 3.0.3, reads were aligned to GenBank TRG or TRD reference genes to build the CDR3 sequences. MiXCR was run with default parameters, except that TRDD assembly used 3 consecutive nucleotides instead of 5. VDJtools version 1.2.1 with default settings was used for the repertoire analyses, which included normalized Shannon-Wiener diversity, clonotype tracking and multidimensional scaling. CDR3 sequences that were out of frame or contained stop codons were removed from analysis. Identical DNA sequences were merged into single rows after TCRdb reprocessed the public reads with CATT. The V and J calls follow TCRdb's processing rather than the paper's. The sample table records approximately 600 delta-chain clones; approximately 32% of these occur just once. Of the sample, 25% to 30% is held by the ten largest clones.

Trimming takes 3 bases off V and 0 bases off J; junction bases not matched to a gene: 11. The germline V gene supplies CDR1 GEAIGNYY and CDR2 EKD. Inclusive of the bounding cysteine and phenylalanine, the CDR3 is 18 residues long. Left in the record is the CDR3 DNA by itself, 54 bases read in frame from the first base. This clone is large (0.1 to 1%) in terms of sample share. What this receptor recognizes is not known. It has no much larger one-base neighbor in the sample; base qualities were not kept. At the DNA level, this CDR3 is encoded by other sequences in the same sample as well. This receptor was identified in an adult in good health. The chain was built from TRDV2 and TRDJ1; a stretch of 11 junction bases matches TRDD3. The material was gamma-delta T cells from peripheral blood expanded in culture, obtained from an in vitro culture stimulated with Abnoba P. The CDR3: CACDFLAWGIPHTDKLIF. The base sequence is TGTGCCTGTGACTTCCTAGCCTGGGGGATACCCCACACCGATAAACTCATCTTT.